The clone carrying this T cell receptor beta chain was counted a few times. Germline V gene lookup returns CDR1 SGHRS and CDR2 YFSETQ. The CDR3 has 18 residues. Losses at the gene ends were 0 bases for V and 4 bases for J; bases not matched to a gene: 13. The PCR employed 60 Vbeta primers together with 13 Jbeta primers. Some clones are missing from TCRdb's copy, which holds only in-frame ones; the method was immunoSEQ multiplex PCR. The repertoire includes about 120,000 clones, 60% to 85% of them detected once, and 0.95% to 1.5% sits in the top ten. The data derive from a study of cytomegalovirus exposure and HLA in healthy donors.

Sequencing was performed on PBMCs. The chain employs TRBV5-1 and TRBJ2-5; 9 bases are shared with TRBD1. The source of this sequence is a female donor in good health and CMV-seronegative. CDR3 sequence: CASSLADRGIIGGETQYF. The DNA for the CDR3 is TGCGCCAGCAGCTTGGCAGACAGGGGGATTATCGGGGGAGAGACCCAGTACTTC.